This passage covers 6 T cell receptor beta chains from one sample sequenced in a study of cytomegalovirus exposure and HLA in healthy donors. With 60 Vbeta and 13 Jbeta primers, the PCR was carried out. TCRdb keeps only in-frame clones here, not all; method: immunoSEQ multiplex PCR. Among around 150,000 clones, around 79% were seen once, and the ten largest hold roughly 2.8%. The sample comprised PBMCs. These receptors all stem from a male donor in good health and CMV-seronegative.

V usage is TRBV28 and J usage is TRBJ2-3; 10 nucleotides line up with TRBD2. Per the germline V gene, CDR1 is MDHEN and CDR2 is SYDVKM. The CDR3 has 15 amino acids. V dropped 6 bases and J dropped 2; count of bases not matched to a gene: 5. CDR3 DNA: TGTGCCAGCAGGCTAGGGACTAGCGACACAGATACGCAGTATTTT. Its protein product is CASRLGTSDTDTQYF.

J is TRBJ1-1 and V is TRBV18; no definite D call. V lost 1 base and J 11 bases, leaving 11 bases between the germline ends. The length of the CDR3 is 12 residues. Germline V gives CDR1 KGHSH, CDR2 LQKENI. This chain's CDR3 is CASSPLAGGAFF. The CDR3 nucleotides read TGTGCCAGCTCACCACTGGCCGGCGGGGCTTTCTTT.

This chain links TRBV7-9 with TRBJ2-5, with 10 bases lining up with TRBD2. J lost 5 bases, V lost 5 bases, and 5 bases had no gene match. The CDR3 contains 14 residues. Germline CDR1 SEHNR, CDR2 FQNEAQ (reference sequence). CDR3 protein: CASSTLAGVETQYF. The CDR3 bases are TGTGCCAGCAGCACCCTAGCGGGAGTGGAGACCCAGTACTTC.

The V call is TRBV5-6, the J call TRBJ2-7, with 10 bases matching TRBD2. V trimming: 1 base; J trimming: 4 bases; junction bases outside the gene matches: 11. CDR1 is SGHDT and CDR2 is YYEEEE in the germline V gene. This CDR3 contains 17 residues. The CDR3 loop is CASSLHELLAGYYEQYF. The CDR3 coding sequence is TGTGCCAGCAGCTTGCACGAATTACTAGCGGGGTATTACGAGCAGTACTTC. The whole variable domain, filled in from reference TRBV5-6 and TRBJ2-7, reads DAGVTQSPTHLIKTRGQQVTLRCSPKSGHDTVSWYQQALGQGPQFIFQYYEEEERQRGNFPDRFSGHQFPNYSSELNVNALLLGDSALYLCASSLHELLAGYYEQYFGPGTRLTVT.

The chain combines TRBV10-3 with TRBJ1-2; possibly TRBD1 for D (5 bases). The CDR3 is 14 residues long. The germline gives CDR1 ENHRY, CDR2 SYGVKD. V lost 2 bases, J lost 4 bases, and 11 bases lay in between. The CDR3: CAISEREGPYGYTF. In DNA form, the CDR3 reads TGTGCCATCAGTGAGCGGGAGGGGCCCTATGGCTACACCTTC.

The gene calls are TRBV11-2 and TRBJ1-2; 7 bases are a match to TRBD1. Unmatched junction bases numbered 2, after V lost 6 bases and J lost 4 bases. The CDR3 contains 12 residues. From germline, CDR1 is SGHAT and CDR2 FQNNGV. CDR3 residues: CASRGQVYGYTF. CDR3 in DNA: TGTGCCAGCAGAGGACAGGTCTATGGCTACACCTTC.